The following is a TCR beta chain sequence with its context. Its specific antigen is unknown. No much larger clone is present one base from it, and per-base qualities are unavailable. Taken from cysteine to phenylalanine, the CDR3 has 14 residues. Only CDR3 DNA is held: 42 bases, read in frame from base 1. V is reduced by 1 base and J by 7 bases, leaving a spacing of 11 bases between them. The record originates from a study of blood T cells in healthy people across ages (dated by TCRdb to about 2015). With respect to the entire study: In model experiments, template switching captured roughly one uniquely barcoded TCR beta cDNA molecule for every two T cells. Age-related changes in TCR beta repertoire diversity were measured in the study by deep sequencing normalized with unique cDNA molecular identifiers. The donors were split into four age groups: young (average roughly 15 years), middle-aged (over 35), aged (around 67) and long-lived (over 80). Donors of different ages were randomly distributed across sequencing lanes to avoid experimental bias. Using the same blood draw, the study looked at two additional independent replicas of 1 million unique cDNA reads for two donors, one aged 18 to 30 and the other aged 80 or older. Study-wide conclusions, independent of this receptor: Estimates of total diversity from one million sequenced T cells were regarded as lower bounds and underestimates. The CMV infection status of donors was not known, potentially confounding age-related changes in expanded clonotypes. Compared with the aged group, the long-lived group had more naive CD4+ T cells, fewer expanded clones and increased TCR diversity, suggesting age selection. Conclusive comparison of naive and antigen-experienced compartments was prevented by the profiling of bulk unsorted PBMCs. There was a strong correlation between observed TCR beta diversity and the percentage of naive T cells measured by flow cytometry. As age increased, observed TCR beta diversity per million T cells dropped in a roughly linear way, and a significant reduction was already evident by age around 41.

Libraries came from 5' RACE. The sequencer was an Illumina HiSeq 2500. A second PCR of 7 to 11 cycles was run with a J-beta primer mix and a sample-barcoded 5' primer. Each TCR beta cDNA molecule received a unique molecular identifier from a template-switch 5' adaptor carrying 12 random nucleotides. Each sample yielded at least 2.5 million CDR3-containing paired-end reads. First-strand cDNA was synthesized from all RNA with the Mint cDNA synthesis kit, primed by a TRBC-specific oligonucleotide. All cDNA was treated with uracil-DNA glycosylase and then went through a first 18-cycle PCR with the universal primers M1SS and BC2_uni_R. The original pipeline was this. Each sample was normalized by randomly selecting 1 million high-quality reads, each carrying a distinct molecular identifier. Instead of being binned into consensus sequences, reads with shared molecular identifiers were discarded. MiTCR, set to a Q25 quality threshold and the strictest error-elimination algorithm, was used for CDR3 identification, clonotype clustering and error correction. Lower-bound total TCR beta diversity was estimated with a nonparametric unseen species model using Euler transformation. The public reads were reprocessed in TCRdb via fastp at Q25 and MiXCR, keeping in-frame beta chains. For every CDR3 protein sequence, its rows merge into one entry that carries the most common genes and DNA. The V and J calls and clone size come from TCRdb's table, not from the authors' own analysis. In this sample the table shows over 1,500,000 distinct CDR3 sequences, 40% to 55% of which occur a single time. Of the sample, roughly 2.1% falls within the top ten clones.

Systemically healthy Caucasian individuals from Russia, some 38 in total and aged about 6 to 100 years, were included as donors. About 9.8 milliliters of peripheral blood were drawn from each donor into EDTA-treated Vacutainer tubes. Ficoll-Paque density-gradient centrifugation was used to isolate PBMCs, with at least 6 million obtained per sample. Total RNA was extracted from PBMCs with Trizol reagent, with at least 5.5 micrograms obtained per sample. The percentages of naive CD45RAhigh/CD27high T cells were determined by flow cytometry on a PBMC aliquot from every donor. The sequence was obtained from a woman in her thirties or forties in good health. The material sequenced was blood. Rearrangement joined TRBV12-3 or TRBV12-4 to TRBJ1-5; D gene: possibly TRBD1, on 5 matching bases. The base sequence is TGTGCCAGCAGTTTAGAAGGCAGGGAGCAGCCCCAGCATTTT. Translated, it gives CASSLEGREQPQHF.